This T cell receptor (beta chain) was captured in a study of CD4+ T cells in melanoma. General observations from the study: CD8+ T cell, macrophage and B cell function reportedly correlated with neoantigen-specific CD4+ T cells.

Clones were read by immunoSEQ multiplex PCR, and TCRdb kept only the in-frame ones, dropping some. The table records approximately 9,900 clones, approximately 69% of them present only once. A word on this clone: The antigen is not known.

The sequencing sample was made of peripheral blood. The receptor's source is a human donor with melanoma.

The CDR3 here is CASSSSGTSGQETQYF. The CDR3 bases are TGTGCCAGCAGCTCCTCCGGGACTAGCGGCCAAGAGACCCAGTACTTC. V usage is TRBV7-2 and J usage is TRBJ2-5, with TRBD2 identical over 11 bases. Germline trimming cut 4 bases from V and 1 base from J; bases unmatched to any gene: 5. Germline V gene data show CDR1 as SGHTA and CDR2 as FQGNSA. The CDR3 is made up of 16 amino acids.